These T cell receptor beta chains were read from a single sample in a study of T cell responses to AZD1222 COVID-19 vaccine. Only in-frame clones appear in the TCRdb table, and some are missing; sequencing was by immunoSEQ multiplex PCR. The data contain 120,000 or so clones, approximately 90% of them singletons. The specimen was peripheral blood, collected on day 0 of AZD1222 vaccination. Receptor source: an adult in good health. CDR3s include the opening cysteine and the closing phenylalanine or tryptophan. A D gene is named only where the DNA matches it firmly. Rows give clone size only sometimes, using once, few, many, or a class for an expanded clone.

j_gene: TRBJ2-5; abundance: NA; v_gene: TRBV10-3; d_gene: TRBD1; len: 15; CDR3aa: CAIAGQGAPQETQYF; CDR3nt: TGTGCCATCGCGGGACAGGGGGCCCCGCAAGAGACCCAGTACTTC
j_gene: TRBJ2-7; abundance: few; v_gene: TRBV27; d_gene: TRBD1; len: 15; CDR3aa: CASSVEGQGGDEQYF; CDR3nt: TGTGCCAGCAGTGTCGAAGGACAGGGGGGAGACGAGCAGTACTTC
j_gene: TRBJ1-5; abundance: NA; v_gene: TRBV7-2; d_gene: NA; len: 15; CDR3aa: CASSLGSGDNQPQHF; CDR3nt: TGTGCCAGCAGCTTGGGATCGGGGGACAATCAGCCCCAGCATTTT
j_gene: TRBJ2-3; abundance: once; v_gene: TRBV11-2; d_gene: NA; len: 12; CDR3aa: CASSLEVGTQYF; CDR3nt: TGTGCCAGCAGCTTGGAGGTGGGCACGCAGTATTTT
j_gene: TRBJ2-7; abundance: NA; v_gene: TRBV18; d_gene: NA; len: 16; CDR3aa: CASSPTLAGSSYEQYF; CDR3nt: TGTGCCAGCTCACCAACATTAGCCGGTAGCTCCTACGAGCAGTACTTC
j_gene: TRBJ1-2; abundance: NA; v_gene: TRBV4-3; d_gene: TRBD1; len: 15; CDR3aa: CASSQDRTGVGGYTF; CDR3nt: TGCGCCAGCAGCCAAGATCGGACAGGTGTAGGAGGCTACACCTTC
j_gene: TRBJ2-3; abundance: NA; v_gene: TRBV7-7; d_gene: NA; len: 15; CDR3aa: CASSSTGHATDTQYF; CDR3nt: TGTGCTAGCAGCAGTACGGGACATGCCACAGATACGCAGTATTTT
j_gene: TRBJ1-5; abundance: NA; v_gene: TRBV10-2; d_gene: NA; len: 14; CDR3aa: CASSESRGNQPQHF; CDR3nt: TGCGCCAGCAGTGAGTCGCGGGGAAATCAGCCCCAGCATTTT
j_gene: TRBJ1-1; abundance: NA; v_gene: TRBV7-3; d_gene: NA; len: 18; CDR3aa: CASSFGRGRFGGDTEAFF; CDR3nt: TGTGCCAGCAGCTTTGGTCGGGGCAGGTTCGGCGGGGACACTGAAGCTTTCTTT
j_gene: TRBJ2-7; abundance: NA; v_gene: TRBV5-6; d_gene: TRBD2; len: 14; CDR3aa: CASADSGGADEQYF; CDR3nt: TGTGCCAGCGCTGATAGCGGGGGGGCCGACGAGCAGTACTTC
j_gene: TRBJ1-1; abundance: NA; v_gene: TRBV20-1; d_gene: NA; len: 10; CDR3aa: CSVARTTTFF; CDR3nt: TGCAGTGTCGCCAGGACCACAACTTTCTTT
j_gene: TRBJ2-5; abundance: NA; v_gene: TRBV4-3; d_gene: NA; len: 15; CDR3aa: CASSQEGGWGETQYF; CDR3nt: TGCGCCAGCAGCCAAGAAGGGGGTTGGGGAGAGACCCAGTACTTC